The present entry profiles one T cell receptor (beta chain) with its context. The junction differs from germline at one of its ends, possibly a read error. The CDR3 contains 18 residues. Per the germline V gene, CDR1 is LGHDT and CDR2 is YNNKEL (reference sequence). This record comes from a study of identical twins. MiXCR, applied by TCRdb to the 5' RACE reads, yields one record per CDR3 protein. The sample has over 500,000 distinct CDR3 sequences, roughly 21% seen once. This sample was shared with a second study, whose subject was T cells expressing NK-cell markers. Per that paper: Repertoire data for TCR beta were derived from sorted T cells (CD3+CD56+NKG2C+, CD3+CD56+NKG2C- and CD3+CD56-NKG2C+). With respect to HCMV, most of the eight sequenced donors were seropositive, and one was seronegative.

Sequencing was performed on CD4+ T cells sorted from blood. This clonotype was sampled from a woman aged 18-29 years in good health. This chain connects TRBV3-1 to TRBJ2-2; a weak D match, TRBD2 (6 bases). CDR3 nucleotide sequence: TGTGCCTGCAGCCCCTCCAGACCGGGAGCAGCGAACACCGGGGAGCTGTTTTTT. Translation: CACSPSRPGAANTGELFF.